The 15 T cell receptor beta chains in this list originate from one sample, sequenced in a study of blood T cells in healthy people across ages (dated by TCRdb to the mid-2010s). Library construction relied on 5' RACE. TCRdb shows the sequencer as Illumina HiSeq 2500. A second roughly 6 to 11 cycle PCR used a sample-barcoded 5' primer and a J-beta primer mix. TCRdb trimmed the raw reads at Q25, called clones with MiXCR and kept productive beta chains. Each CDR3 protein gets just one entry, which takes the most common genes and DNA from the rows behind it. This sample holds 550,000 to 750,000 distinct CDR3 sequences; roughly 21% were observed only once. Of the sample, around 3.4% falls within the top ten clones. Sequencing used blood. The origin of the receptors is a man aged 70 or older in good health.

About this clonotype itself: A much larger clone sits a single nucleotide away, making a read error possible. This chain links TRBV6-2 or TRBV6-3 with TRBJ2-7; D possibly uses TRBD1 or TRBD2 (5 bases each). This CDR3 has 13 amino acids. CDR1 and CDR2 from the germline V gene are MNHEY and SVGEGT. V gave up 1 base and J gave up 4 bases, with 8 bases separating them. CDR3 sequence: CASSYWDEYEQYF. CDR3 nucleotides: TGTGCCAGCAGTTACTGGGACGAATACGAGCAGTACTTC.

The chain links TRBV28 to TRBJ2-5; 10 bases match TRBD2. V was clipped by 6 bases and J by 2 bases; unmatched bases: 12. Per the germline V gene, CDR1 is MDHEN and CDR2 is SYDVKM. The CDR3 totals 17 residues. CDR3 in DNA: TGTGCCAGCAGGTTCGAGAATGGACTAGCGGTACAAGAGACCCAGTACTTC. Translated, it gives CASRFENGLAVQETQYF.

This clonotype has only a few counts. V usage is TRBV25-1 and J usage is TRBJ2-7, with D unclear. Germline CDR1 MGHDK, CDR2 SYGVNS. The CDR3 runs 14 residues. V was trimmed by 5 bases and J by 2 bases, leaving 13 bases between them. CDR3 bases: TGTGCCAGCAGTCCTAATCGCGCACCCTACGAGCAGTACTTC. Its protein product is CASSPNRAPYEQYF.

This clonotype has more than one count but fewer than ten. The rearrangement links TRBV7-6 to TRBJ2-3; 13 bases line up with TRBD2. This CDR3 has 20 amino acids. The V gene end was trimmed by 4 bases and the J gene end by 0 bases; junction bases not matched to a gene: 13. CDR1 SGHVS and CDR2 FNYEAQ come from the germline V gene. The CDR3: CASSYRDGGTSGASTDTQYF. The CDR3 region has the DNA TGTGCCAGCAGCTACCGGGACGGAGGGACTAGCGGGGCTAGCACAGATACGCAGTATTTT.

This clonotype was found a few times. The chain has TRBV18 and TRBJ1-2; D may be TRBD1 (6 bases). The CDR3 totals 15 residues. CDR1 is KGHSH, CDR2 LQKENI, per germline. V lost 6 bases and J lost 4, with 18 bases in between. Written as DNA, the CDR3 is TGTGCCAGCTCCCTCGGAGAGACAGGACTCTATGGCTACACCTTC. It is translated as CASSLGETGLYGYTF.

This clonotype turned up a few times. CDR3 nucleotide sequence: TGTGCCAGCAGCCCAGACAGCCTGAACACTGAAGCTTTCTTT. It codes for CASSPDSLNTEAFF. V is TRBV7-9 and J is TRBJ1-1, with a tentative D call TRBD1 (5 bases). There are 14 residues in the CDR3. CDR1 is SEHNR, CDR2 FQNEAQ, per germline (reference sequence). V was trimmed by 5 bases and J by 0 bases, leaving 10 bases between them.

As for this clonotype: A much more abundant neighbour one base away suggests this may be a read error. CDR3 nucleotides: TGTGCCATCCAGGCGGGTTCTTCTGAAGAGACCCAGTACTTC. Translating it yields CAIQAGSSEETQYF. The rearrangement joins TRBV28 to TRBJ2-5; D perhaps matches TRBD2 (5 bases). The CDR3 totals 14 residues. V lost 10 bases, J lost 3 bases, and 18 bases lay in between. The germline V gene has CDR1 MDHEN and CDR2 SYDVKM.

The V and J genes are TRBV7-3 and TRBJ2-5, with 13 bases identical to TRBD2. Germline values: CDR1 SGHTA, CDR2 FQGTGA. The CDR3 length is 15 residues. The trim removed 5 bases at V and 5 bases at J, leaving 5 bases unmatched. The DNA for the CDR3 is TGTGCCAGCAGCCGGACTAGCGGGAGTTATGAGACCCAGTACTTC. It specifies CASSRTSGSYETQYF.

The chain combines TRBV18 with TRBJ2-3; the D gene is possibly TRBD2 (6 bases). Looked up from germline, CDR1 is KGHSH and CDR2 is LQKENI. CDR3 length equals 14 residues. V gave up 5 bases and J gave up 8 bases, with 17 bases separating them. The chain's CDR3 is CASSSRGSEGTQYF. The CDR3 nucleotides are TGTGCCAGCTCATCGCGCGGGTCGGAGGGTACGCAGTATTTT.

This clonotype has just a few counts. The chain recombines TRBV12-5 with TRBJ2-1, with TRBD2 as a possible D gene (6 bases). Germline-derived CDR1 and CDR2 are LGHNT and FRNRAP. This CDR3 has 14 residues. Trimming cost V 7 bases and J 4 bases, with 14 bases left between them. Here the CDR3 DNA reads TGTGCTAGTGTACCGGGTCGGGGGTACAATGAGCAGTTCTTC. Its translation is CASVPGRGYNEQFF.

This clonotype occurred a few times. The chain recombines TRBV20-1 with TRBJ2-5, with 10 bases fitting TRBD2. The CDR3 has 14 amino acids. V dropped 4 bases and J dropped 4; count of bases not matched to a gene: 6. Germline CDR1 and CDR2: DFQATT and SNEGSKA (reference sequence). CDR3 bases: TGCAGTGCTATTAGCGGGAGGCCCGGAGAGACCCAGTACTTC. It codes for CSAISGRPGETQYF.

The gene calls are TRBV27 and TRBJ2-5; D is unresolved. Trimming took off 2 bases at V and 4 bases at J, with 20 bases between the two ends. The CDR3 runs to 17 residues. Germline V lookup: CDR1 MNHEY, CDR2 SMNVEV (reference sequence). The CDR3: CASSLGYSPTPTETQYF. The CDR3 coding sequence is TGTGCCAGCAGTTTAGGGTACAGTCCCACACCAACAGAGACCCAGTACTTC.

This clonotype was observed a few times. This chain connects TRBV5-5 to TRBJ2-3; 7 bases match TRBD1. V shed 6 bases, J shed 3 bases, and the junction held 10 bases outside the gene matches. This CDR3 spans 15 amino acids. Germline-derived CDR1 and CDR2 are SGHKS and YYEKEE (reference sequence). The CDR3 loop reads CASMFRQGLTDTQYF. DNA for the CDR3: TGTGCCAGCATGTTCCGACAGGGCCTAACAGATACGCAGTATTTT.

The table lists this clonotype with a few counts. The chain is built from TRBV29-1 and TRBJ2-5, with D uncertain. This CDR3 contains 12 residues. Germline assignment: CDR1 SQVTM and CDR2 ANQGSEA. V was cut by 2 bases and J by 4 bases, with 8 bases left in between. CDR3 in DNA: TGCAGCGTTGAAATATTAGCAGAGACCCAGTACTTC. Its protein product is CSVEILAETQYF.

Here the CDR3 DNA reads TGTGCCAGCTCACCACTCGGACGGACCGGGGAGCTGTTTTTT. Its translation is CASSPLGRTGELFF. This chain connects TRBV18 to TRBJ2-2; D is unresolved. Germline V CDR1 and CDR2: KGHSH, LQKENI. The CDR3 has 14 residues. With 1 base removed from V and 5 bases from J, the gap between germline ends came to 8 bases.